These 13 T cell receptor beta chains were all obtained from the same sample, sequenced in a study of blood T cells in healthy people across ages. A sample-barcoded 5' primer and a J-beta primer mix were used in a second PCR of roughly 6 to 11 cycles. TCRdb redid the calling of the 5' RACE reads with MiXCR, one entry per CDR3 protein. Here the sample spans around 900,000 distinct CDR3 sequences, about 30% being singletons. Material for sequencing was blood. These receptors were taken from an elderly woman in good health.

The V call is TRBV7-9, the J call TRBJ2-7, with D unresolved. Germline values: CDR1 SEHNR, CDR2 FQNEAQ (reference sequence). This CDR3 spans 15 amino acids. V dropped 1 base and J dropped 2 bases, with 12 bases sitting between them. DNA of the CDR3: TGTGCCAGCAGCTTAGGTTCAGCACTGACCTACGAGCAGTACTTC. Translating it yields CASSLGSALTYEQYF. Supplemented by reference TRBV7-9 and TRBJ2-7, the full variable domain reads DTGVSQNPRHKITKRGQNVTFRCDPISEHNRLYWYRQTLGQGPEFLTYFQNEAQLEKSRLLSDRFSAERPKGSFSTLEIQRTEQGDSAMYLCASSLGSALTYEQYFGPGTRLTVT.

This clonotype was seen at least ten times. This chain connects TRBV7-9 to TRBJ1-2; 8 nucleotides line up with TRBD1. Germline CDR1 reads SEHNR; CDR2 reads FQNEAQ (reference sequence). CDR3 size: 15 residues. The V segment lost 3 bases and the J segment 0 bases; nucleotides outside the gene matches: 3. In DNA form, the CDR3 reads TGTGCCAGCAGCTTGGGACAGGCAGCTAACTATGGCTACACCTTC. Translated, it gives CASSLGQAANYGYTF.

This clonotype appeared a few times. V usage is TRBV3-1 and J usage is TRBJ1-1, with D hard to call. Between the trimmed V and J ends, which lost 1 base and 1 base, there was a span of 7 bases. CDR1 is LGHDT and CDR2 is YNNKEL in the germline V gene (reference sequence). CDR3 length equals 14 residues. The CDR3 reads CASSQVMGNTEAFF. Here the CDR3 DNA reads TGTGCCAGCAGCCAAGTTATGGGGAACACTGAAGCTTTCTTT.

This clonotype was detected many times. The CDR3 bases are TGTGCCAGCAGTTACTCTCTCGGACAGGGCACAGATACGCAGTATTTT. This encodes CASSYSLGQGTDTQYF. The chain is built from TRBV6-5 and TRBJ2-3, with 7 bases lining up with TRBD1. Trimming took 0 bases from V and 1 from J; bases not matched to a gene: 4. The CDR3 sequence is 16 residues long. Per germline, CDR1 MNHEY and CDR2 SVGAGI.

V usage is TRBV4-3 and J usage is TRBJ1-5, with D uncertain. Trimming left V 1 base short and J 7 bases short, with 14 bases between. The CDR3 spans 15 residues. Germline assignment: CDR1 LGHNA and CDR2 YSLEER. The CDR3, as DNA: TGCGCCAGCAGCCAAGTAGCAGATATGAGGCAGCCCCAGCATTTT. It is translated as CASSQVADMRQPQHF.

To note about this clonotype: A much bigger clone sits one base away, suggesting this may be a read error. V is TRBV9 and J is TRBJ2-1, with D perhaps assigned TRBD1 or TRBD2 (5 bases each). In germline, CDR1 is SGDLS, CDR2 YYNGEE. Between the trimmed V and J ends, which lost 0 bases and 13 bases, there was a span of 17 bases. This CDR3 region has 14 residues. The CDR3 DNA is TGTGCCAGCAGCGTAGAGGGGCCATGGGAGACCCAGTTCTTC. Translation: CASSVEGPWETQFF. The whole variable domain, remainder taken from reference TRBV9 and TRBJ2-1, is DSGVTQTPKHLITATGQRVTLRCSPRSGDLSVYWYQQSLDQGLQFLIQYYNGEERAKGNILERFSAQQFPDLHSELNLSSLELGDSALYFCASSVEGPWETQFFGPGTRLTVL.

CDR3 amino acids: CASSHKASGGKNTGELFF. DNA for the CDR3: TGTGCCAGCAGCCATAAAGCTAGCGGGGGAAAAAACACCGGGGAGCTGTTTTTT. The chain recombines TRBV27 with TRBJ2-2; 10 bases map to TRBD2. This CDR3 is 18 amino acids long. Per the germline V gene, CDR1 is MNHEY and CDR2 is SMNVEV (reference sequence). With V trimmed by 6 bases and J by 2 bases, 12 bases remained unmatched.

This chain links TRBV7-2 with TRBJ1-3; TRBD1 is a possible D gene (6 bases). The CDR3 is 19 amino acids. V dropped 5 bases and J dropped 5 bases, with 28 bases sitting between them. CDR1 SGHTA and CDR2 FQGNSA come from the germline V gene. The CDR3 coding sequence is TGTGCCAGCAGCCTCCGGACGTCCCTAGGGGGGGTGCAGCGAAACACCATATATTTT. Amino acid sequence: CASSLRTSLGGVQRNTIYF.

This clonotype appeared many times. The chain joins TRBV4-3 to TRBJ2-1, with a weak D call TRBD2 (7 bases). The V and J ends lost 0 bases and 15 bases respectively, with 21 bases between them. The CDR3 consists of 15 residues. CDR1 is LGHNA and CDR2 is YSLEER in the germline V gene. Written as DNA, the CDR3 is TGCGCCAGCAGCCAAGAGGCGGCTGCGGGGGCGAATCCGTTCTTC. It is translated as CASSQEAAAGANPFF.

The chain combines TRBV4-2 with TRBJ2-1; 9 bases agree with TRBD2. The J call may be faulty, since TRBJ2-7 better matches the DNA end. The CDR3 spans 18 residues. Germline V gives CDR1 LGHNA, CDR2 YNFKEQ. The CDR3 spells CASSRKPPAGGDNNEQYF. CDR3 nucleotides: TGTGCCAGCAGCCGAAAACCCCCAGCGGGGGGAGACAACAATGAGCAGTACTTC.

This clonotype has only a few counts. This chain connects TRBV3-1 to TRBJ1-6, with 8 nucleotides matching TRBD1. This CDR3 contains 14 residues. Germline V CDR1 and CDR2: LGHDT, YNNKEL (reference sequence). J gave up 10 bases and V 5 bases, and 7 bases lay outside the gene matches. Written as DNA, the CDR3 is TGTGCCAGCAGCAACGGACAGGGAGGGTCACCCCTCCACTTT. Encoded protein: CASSNGQGGSPLHF. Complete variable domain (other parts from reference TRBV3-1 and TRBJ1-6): DTAVSQTPKYLVTQMGNDKSIKCEQNLGHDTMYWYKQDSKKFLKIMFSYNNKELIINETVPNRFSPKSPDKAHLNLHINSLELGDSAVYFCASSNGQGGSPLHFGNGTRLTVT.

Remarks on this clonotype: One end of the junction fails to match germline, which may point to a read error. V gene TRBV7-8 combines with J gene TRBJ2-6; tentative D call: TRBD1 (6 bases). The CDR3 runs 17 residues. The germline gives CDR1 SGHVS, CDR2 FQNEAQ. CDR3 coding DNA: TGTGCCAGCAGTTACAGGGACGGGGCCATTGGGGTCAACGTCCTGACTTTC. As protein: CASSYRDGAIGVNVLTF. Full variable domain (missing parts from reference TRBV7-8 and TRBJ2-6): GAGVSQSPRYKVAKRGQDVALRCDPISGHVSLFWYQQALGQGPEFLTYFQNEAQLDKSGLPSDRFFAERPEGSVSTLKIQRTQQEDSAVYLCASSYRDGAIGVNVLTFGAGSRLTVL.

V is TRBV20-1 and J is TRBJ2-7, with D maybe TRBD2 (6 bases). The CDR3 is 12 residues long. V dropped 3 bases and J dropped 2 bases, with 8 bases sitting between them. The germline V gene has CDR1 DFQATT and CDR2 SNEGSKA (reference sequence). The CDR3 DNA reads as TGCAGTGCTAGCGGGAGAACCTACGAGCAGTACTTC. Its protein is CSASGRTYEQYF.